Listed below are T cell receptor beta chains from one sample, sequenced in a study of cytomegalovirus exposure and HLA in healthy donors. Only in-frame clones appear in the TCRdb table, and some are missing; sequencing was by immunoSEQ multiplex PCR. The repertoire includes under 150,000 clones, 65% to 90% of them detected once, and about 11% sits in the top ten. The source material was PBMCs. All receptors derive from a male donor in good health and CMV-seropositive. Both conserved end residues are part of each CDR3. D genes are given only for firm matches. Not every row has a clone size; where given, it reads once, few, many or a size class.

v_call	j_call	clone_size	d_call	cdr3_nt	cdr3_aa
TRBV19	TRBJ1-1	.	.	TGTGCCAGTAGTGATGGTCCAGGGAGGCCTGAAGCTTTCTTT	CASSDGPGRPEAFF
TRBV4-2	TRBJ2-3	.	TRBD1	TGTGCCAGCAGCCAAGAGGGACAGGGGGCTACAGATACGCAGTATTTT	CASSQEGQGATDTQYF
TRBV7-3	TRBJ2-6	.	.	TGTGCCAGCTCGACGGGCTCTGGGGCCAACGTCCTGACTTTC	CASSTGSGANVLTF
TRBV29-1	TRBJ1-1	.	TRBD1	TGCAGCGTTGAAGGGGGACAGGGGAACACTGAAGCTTTCTTT	CSVEGGQGNTEAFF
TRBV19	TRBJ1-3	few	.	TGTGCCAGTACCCGGGGAGGCTCTGGAAACACCATATATTTT	CASTRGGSGNTIYF
TRBV25-1	TRBJ1-4	.	.	TGTGCCAGCAGTGAATCGGGCAGGGGAGACGAAAAACTGTTTTTT	CASSESGRGDEKLFF
TRBV23-1	TRBJ2-7	.	.	TGCGCCAGCAGTCAAGGCCGGCAGGGCAGCTACGAGCAGTACTTC	CASSQGRQGSYEQYF
TRBV27	TRBJ2-4	.	TRBD2	TGTGCCAGCAGCGGGAGGGGTGTAGGCAAAAACAGTCAGTACTTC	CASSGRGVGKNSQYF
TRBV7-6	TRBJ2-1	.	.	TGTGCCAGCAGCTTAACGGTTTTGAGCTCCTACAATGAGCAGTTCTTC	CASSLTVLSSYNEQFF
TRBV19	TRBJ1-2	.	.	TGTGCCAGTGTACCGGCGGGGGGCGACTATGGCTACACCTTC	CASVPAGGDYGYTF
TRBV6-5	TRBJ2-7	.	TRBD1	TGTGCCAGCAGTCAACGGACAGGGTACGAGCAGTACTTC	CASSQRTGYEQYF
TRBV25-1	TRBJ1-1	.	.	TGTGCCAGCAGTGTATCACAGGGAACTGAAGCTTTCTTT	CASSVSQGTEAFF
TRBV5-1	TRBJ2-5	.	TRBD1	TGCGCCAGCAGCTTGGGTGGGGACAGGGGAAGGGAGACCCAGTACTTC	CASSLGGDRGRETQYF
TRBV7-9	TRBJ2-5	once	.	TGTGCCAGCATTTCAGGGGAGGAGACCCAGTACTTC	CASISGEETQYF
TRBV7-2	TRBJ1-2	.	.	TGTGCCAGCAGCTTTGGGGAGGGGGGCTACACCTTC	CASSFGEGGYTF
TRBV9	TRBJ2-1	few	TRBD1	TGTGCCAGCAGCGGGGACAGGGCGGATGAGCAGTTCTTC	CASSGDRADEQFF
TRBV7-8	TRBJ2-7	.	.	TGTGCCAGCAGCTTAGGAGCCGAGCAGTACTTC	CASSLGAEQYF
TRBV19	TRBJ2-7	.	.	TGTGCCAGTAGTATAGCCCTAAACCCAACCTACGAGCAGTACTTC	CASSIALNPTYEQYF
TRBV18	TRBJ1-5	once	.	TGTGCCAGCCAAACCAGTCACGATCAGCCCCAGCATTTT	CASQTSHDQPQHF
TRBV11-2	TRBJ1-4	.	.	TGTGCCAGCAGTCGCCCTACGGGGGGCGAAAAACTGTTTTTT	CASSRPTGGEKLFF
TRBV7-9	TRBJ2-1	.	.	TGTGCCAGCAGCTTAGGACCCCCAGGAGAGCAGTTCTTC	CASSLGPPGEQFF
TRBV28	TRBJ2-1	.	TRBD2	TGTGCCAGCAGTTCCTCCGGGACTAGCGGGAAGGATGAGCAGTTCTTC	CASSSSGTSGKDEQFF
TRBV7-3	TRBJ1-1	.	TRBD1	TGTGCCAGCAGCGCCCACAGGGGCGCTGAAGCTTTCTTT	CASSAHRGAEAFF
TRBV7-7	TRBJ2-1	.	.	TGTGCTAGCAGCTCTCTAGTAGGCGATGAGCAGTTCTTC	CASSSLVGDEQFF
TRBV14	TRBJ1-1	few	.	TGTGCCAGCAGCCAGGACCGACAGGACACTGAAGCTTTCTTT	CASSQDRQDTEAFF
TRBV18	TRBJ2-7	.	TRBD2	TGTGCCAGCTCACCCCGGACTAGCGGGAGCAACGAGCAGTACTTC	CASSPRTSGSNEQYF
TRBV6-5	TRBJ2-1	.	TRBD2	TGTGCCAGCAGACTAGCGGGTTCCTCCTACAATGAGCAGTTCTTC	CASRLAGSSYNEQFF
TRBV5-8	TRBJ2-1	.	TRBD2	TGTGCCAGCAGCTTGGATCTGGGAGGGCTACTCAATGAGCAGTTCTTC	CASSLDLGGLLNEQFF
TRBV2	TRBJ2-3	.	.	TGTGCCAGCAGTGAATCTATGGGGCAGAGTAGCACAGATACGCAGTATTTT	CASSESMGQSSTDTQYF
TRBV27	TRBJ2-7	.	.	TGTGCCAGCAGTTCCTTAGCCTCACCGAACCACGAGCAGTACTTC	CASSSLASPNHEQYF
TRBV11-2	TRBJ1-1	.	.	TGTGCCAGCAGCTTTATGGGGAGTGAAGCTTTCTTT	CASSFMGSEAFF
TRBV19	TRBJ2-1	.	TRBD1	TGTGCCAGTAGTATAAGACAGGGGGCGCATCTCTTCTTC	CASSIRQGAHLFF
TRBV6-5	TRBJ2-6	.	.	TGTGCCAGCCTGTCAGCTGGGGCCAACGTCCTGACTTTC	CASLSAGANVLTF
TRBV18	TRBJ2-2	.	TRBD1	TGTGCCAGCTCACAATGGCAGGGGGACACCGGGGAGCTGTTTTTT	CASSQWQGDTGELFF
TRBV9	TRBJ1-6	once	.	TGTGCCAGCAGCGTACATCCGTCCCCGGCCTATAATTCACCCCTCCACTTT	CASSVHPSPAYNSPLHF